Sequencing of this TCR beta chain was carried out in a study of T cells in Graves' hyperthyroidism and ophthalmopathy. Trimming left V 5 bases short and J 5 bases short, with 15 bases between. Germline values: CDR1 PRHDT, CDR2 FYEKMQ (reference sequence). This CDR3 is built from 14 residues. This clonotype was picked up a small number of times. The CDR3 regions of TCR beta were amplified from RNA transcripts. HTBI primers were used for first-round RT-PCR of the TCR CDR3. TCRdb recomputed calls from the multiplex PCR reads with MiXCR, one row per CDR3 protein. The sample includes 600,000 to 750,000 distinct CDR3 sequences, 15% to 20% of them seen just once.

Input material: blood. The origin of this receptor is a middle-aged man with Graves' hyperthyroidism. The V call is TRBV13, the J call TRBJ1-2; a weak D match, TRBD1 (5 bases). CDR3 region: CASSVQGPPYGYTF. DNA for the CDR3: TGTGCCAGCAGCGTCCAGGGTCCGCCATATGGCTACACCTTC.